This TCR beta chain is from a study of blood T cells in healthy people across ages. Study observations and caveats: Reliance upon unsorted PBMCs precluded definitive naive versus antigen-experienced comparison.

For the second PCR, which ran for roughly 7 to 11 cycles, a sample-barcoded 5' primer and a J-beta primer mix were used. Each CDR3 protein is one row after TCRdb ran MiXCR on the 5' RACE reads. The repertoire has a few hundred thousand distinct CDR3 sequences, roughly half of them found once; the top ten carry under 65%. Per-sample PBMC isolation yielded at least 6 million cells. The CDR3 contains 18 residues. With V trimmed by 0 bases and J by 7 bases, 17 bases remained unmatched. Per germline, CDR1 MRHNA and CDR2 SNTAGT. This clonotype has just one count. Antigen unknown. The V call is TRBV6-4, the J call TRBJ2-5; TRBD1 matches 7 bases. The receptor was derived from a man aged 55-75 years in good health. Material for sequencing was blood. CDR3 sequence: CASSDSIPYGVNRGTQYF. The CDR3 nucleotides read TGTGCCAGCAGTGACTCGATCCCTTACGGTGTGAACAGGGGGACCCAGTACTTC.